A selection of T cell receptor beta chains follows, all from one sample in a study of vaccination and CD4 T cells after COVID-19. TCRdb ran MiXCR on the PCR reads and lists one entry per CDR3 protein. The repertoire includes about 7,200 distinct CDR3 sequences, about 41% of them detected once, and over 30% sits in the top ten. These TCRs' antigens remain unknown. Sequencing was performed on CD4+ T cells from blood, cultured in vitro. These receptors all come from a human donor in good health. The conserved cysteine and the conserved F or W are not part of the CDR3 here. The order of the fields is clone size, V gene, D gene, CDR3 protein. D genes are given only for firm matches. Some rows have no size entry. The others give once, few or many, or a class for an expanded clone.

abundance: .; v_gene: TRBV5-1; d_gene: .; CDR3aa: ASSPSGLAGSGHT
abundance: .; v_gene: TRBV7-2; d_gene: .; CDR3aa: ASSLVRETQY
abundance: .; v_gene: TRBV20-1; d_gene: TRBD1; CDR3aa: SAHAGQGVGVYEQY
abundance: few; v_gene: TRBV24-1; d_gene: .; CDR3aa: ATSLSGANVLT
abundance: .; v_gene: TRBV6-5; d_gene: .; CDR3aa: ASTYDAWTSEAF
abundance: .; v_gene: TRBV7-2; d_gene: TRBD2; CDR3aa: ASSLEAGATYEQY
abundance: .; v_gene: TRBV27; d_gene: TRBD1; CDR3aa: ASSRRQGGSGNTIY
abundance: .; v_gene: TRBV29-1; d_gene: TRBD1; CDR3aa: SVEDRDRDAFWGYT
abundance: few; v_gene: TRBV20-1; d_gene: .; CDR3aa: SATTGTNSPLH
abundance: .; v_gene: TRBV7-9; d_gene: .; CDR3aa: ATLALGQAETQY
abundance: .; v_gene: TRBV6-1; d_gene: TRBD2; CDR3aa: ASSEFPARTSEGSYEQY
abundance: .; v_gene: TRBV5-4; d_gene: TRBD2; CDR3aa: ASSMGTSGVHTGELF
abundance: .; v_gene: TRBV20-1; d_gene: TRBD2; CDR3aa: SAPRAGGLETQY
abundance: .; v_gene: TRBV20-1; d_gene: .; CDR3aa: SARWAPNTEAF
abundance: .; v_gene: TRBV6-2/TRBV6-3; d_gene: .; CDR3aa: ASSGRSGYT
abundance: few; v_gene: TRBV10-3; d_gene: TRBD1; CDR3aa: AISDGGTGGRYEQY
abundance: few; v_gene: TRBV7-2; d_gene: TRBD2; CDR3aa: ASSLRVAGTSTDTQY